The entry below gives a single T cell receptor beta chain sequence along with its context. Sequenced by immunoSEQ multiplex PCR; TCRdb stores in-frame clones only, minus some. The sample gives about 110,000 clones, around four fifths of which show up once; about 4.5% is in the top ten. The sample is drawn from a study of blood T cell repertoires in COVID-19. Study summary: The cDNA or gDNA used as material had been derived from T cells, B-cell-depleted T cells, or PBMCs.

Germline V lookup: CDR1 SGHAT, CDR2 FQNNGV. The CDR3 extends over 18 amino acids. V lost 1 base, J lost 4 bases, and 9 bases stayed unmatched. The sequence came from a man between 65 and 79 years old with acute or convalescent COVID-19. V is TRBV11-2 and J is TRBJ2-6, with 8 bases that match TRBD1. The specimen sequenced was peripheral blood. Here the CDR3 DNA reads TGTGCCAGCAGCTTAGGTAGGACAGGGAAGAGAGGGGCCAACGTCCTGACTTTC. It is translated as CASSLGRTGKRGANVLTF.